The entry below gives a single T cell receptor beta chain sequence along with its context. Clones were read by immunoSEQ multiplex PCR, and TCRdb kept only the in-frame ones, dropping some. The sample holds about 97,000 clones, roughly 89% seen once. The data were taken from a study of T cell responses to AZD1222 COVID-19 vaccine. Germline V gene lookup returns CDR1 LGHDT and CDR2 YNNKEL (reference sequence). The CDR3 loop spans 13 amino acids. The germline V and J ends were trimmed by 4 bases and 3 bases, with 10 bases remaining between them. The sample consisted of peripheral blood, taken on day 0 of AZD1222 vaccination. The gene calls are TRBV3-1 (or the pseudogene TRBV3-2) and TRBJ2-7; D might be TRBD2 (5 bases). This sequence was found in an adult in good health. The CDR3 here is CASSLGSGYEQYF. The CDR3 nucleotides are TGTGCCAGCAGCCTGGGCAGCGGCTACGAGCAGTACTTC.